The 11 T cell receptor beta chains given below trace back to one sample, sequenced in a study of T-cell memory formation after mild COVID-19. TCRdb redid the calling of the 5' RACE reads with MiXCR, one entry per CDR3 protein. Here the sample spans 500,000 to 550,000 distinct CDR3 sequences, approximately 20% being singletons. Sequencing was performed on PBMCs or a T cell subset sorted from them (not recorded which). These receptors were obtained from an adult woman who had mild COVID-19 (a few samples of this study predate the infection). Cell type and time point are not known.

This chain uses TRBV12-3 or TRBV12-4 with TRBJ1-2; TRBD1 might be the D (5 bases). This CDR3 spans 14 amino acids. The germline V and J ends were trimmed by 1 base and 6 bases, with 12 bases remaining between them. CDR3 in DNA: TGTGCCAGCAGTTTAGGTGGCAGGGCTAATGGCTACACCTTC. The encoded protein is CASSLGGRANGYTF.

This clonotype was seen a handful of times. The chain recombines TRBV12-3 or TRBV12-4 with TRBJ2-7, with 14 bases matching TRBD2. V lost 6 bases and J lost 0; bases outside the gene matches: 1. The CDR3 has 15 residues. The CDR3 is CASRGTSGSSYEQYF. The CDR3 DNA reads as TGTGCCAGCAGGGGGACTAGCGGGAGCTCCTACGAGCAGTACTTC.

This clonotype was seen a few times. J is TRBJ2-5 and V is TRBV12-3 or TRBV12-4, with D possibly matching TRBD1 (5 bases). Between the trimmed V and J ends, which lost 1 base and 5 bases, there was a span of 14 bases. The CDR3 consists of 15 residues. In DNA, the CDR3 is TGTGCCAGCAGTTTAGTAGGCTGGGGCGGTGAGACCCAGTACTTC. Encoded protein: CASSLVGWGGETQYF.

In nucleotides, the CDR3 is TGCGCCAGCAGCCACCTGGGACAGGGCTACACCTTC. It is translated as CASSHLGQGYTF. The chain links TRBV4-1 to TRBJ1-2, with 7 bases that match TRBD1. This CDR3 region has 12 residues. Per germline, CDR1 MGHRA and CDR2 YSYEKL. The junction had 3 bases not matched to a gene; V was cut back by 3 bases and J by 8 bases.

This clonotype was seen a few times. This rearrangement joins TRBV20-1 to TRBJ2-1, with 9 positions matching TRBD2. The CDR3 has 14 amino acids. After removal of 7 bases from V and 8 bases from J, the junction contained 12 bases not matched to a gene. Germline CDR1 DFQATT, CDR2 SNEGSKA (reference sequence). CDR3 loop: CSVHRREGNHEQFF. DNA of the CDR3: TGCAGTGTTCACCGGCGGGAGGGAAACCATGAGCAGTTCTTC.

This clonotype showed up just a few times. The chain has TRBV7-9 and TRBJ1-2; 7 positions agree with TRBD1. Germline trimming cut 5 bases from V and 4 bases from J; bases unmatched to any gene: 4. CDR1 is SEHNR and CDR2 is FQNEAQ in the germline V gene (reference sequence). The CDR3 is 13 residues long. In DNA form, the CDR3 reads TGTGCCAGCAGCCGGGACAGCAGCTATGGCTACACCTTC. The encoded protein is CASSRDSSYGYTF.

The CDR3 bases are TGCAGTGCTATAAAGACTAGCGGATACAATGAGCAGTTCTTC. Translation gives CSAIKTSGYNEQFF. The chain carries TRBV20-1 and TRBJ2-1, with 9 positions matching TRBD2. CDR3 length: 14 amino acids. The trim removed 4 bases at V and 4 bases at J, leaving 5 bases unmatched. Germline V gives CDR1 DFQATT, CDR2 SNEGSKA (reference sequence).

CDR3 DNA sequence: TGTGCCAGCAGCTTAACGTTAATGCGGTCAGGGATGAACACTGAAGCTTTCTTT. Translating it yields CASSLTLMRSGMNTEAFF. The chain couples TRBV7-3 to TRBJ1-1; maybe TRBD1 (5 bases). Trimming took off 0 bases at V and 0 bases at J, with 17 bases between the two ends. The CDR3 covers 18 residues. The germline V gene has CDR1 SGHTA and CDR2 FQGTGA. The whole variable domain, filled in from reference TRBV7-3 and TRBJ1-1, reads GAGVSQTPSNKVTEKGKYVELRCDPISGHTALYWYRQSLGQGPEFLIYFQGTGAADDSGLPNDRFFAVRPEGSVSTLKIQRTERGDSAVYLCASSLTLMRSGMNTEAFFGQGTRLTVV.

This clonotype was seen more than once but under ten times. The chain carries TRBV24-1 and TRBJ1-5, with D uncertain. Trimming stripped 3 bases from V and 4 bases from J, with 9 bases between. This CDR3 region has 14 residues. Per the germline V gene, CDR1 is KGHDR and CDR2 is SFDVKD. The CDR3 spells CATSDARGNQPQHF. As DNA, the CDR3 is TGTGCCACCAGTGATGCCAGAGGAAATCAGCCCCAGCATTTT.

This clonotype was recorded a few times. This chain links TRBV18 with TRBJ2-1; D unresolved. Deletions cut 1 base from V and 8 bases from J, with 6 bases between. The germline CDR1 and CDR2 sequences are KGHSH and LQKENI. There are 12 residues in the CDR3. The CDR3 is CASSPLSYEQFF. The CDR3 DNA reads TGTGCCAGCTCACCACTCAGTTATGAGCAGTTCTTC.

In this sample, this clonotype turned up a few times. The chain is built from TRBV6-5 and TRBJ2-5; D is possibly TRBD1 (6 bases). The V gene lost 4 bases and the J gene lost 4 bases, with 13 bases spanning the gap. The CDR3 extends over 14 amino acids. Germline V gives CDR1 MNHEY, CDR2 SVGAGI. The CDR3 is CASSSGQIRETQYF. The CDR3 DNA reads as TGTGCCAGCAGTTCCGGACAGATTAGAGAGACCCAGTACTTC.